This T cell receptor (beta chain) appears in the sequencing data of a study of T cell repertoires and HLA-DP antigens. Study at large: Donor ages ranged from 18-to-29 to 60-to-69; a couple of men, one woman. DNA input averaged approximately 230 ng in sorted CD137+CD4+ and about 1,200 ng in pre-culture CD4+.

In regard to this clone: Its specificity is unknown.

The germline V gene has CDR1 SGHRS and CDR2 YFSETQ. The trim removed 5 bases at V and 0 bases at J, leaving 2 bases unmatched. The CDR3 contains 14 residues. Clones were read by immunoSEQ multiplex PCR, and TCRdb kept only the in-frame ones, dropping some. The sample shows some 110,000 clones, 80% to 95% of them seen only once. Study-wide findings and caveats: Total CD4+ responders were stimulated by HeLa antigen-presenting cells.

The specimen sequenced was CD4+ T cells from PBMCs. The chain couples TRBV5-1 to TRBJ2-1, with 7 bases matching TRBD2. The receptor was derived from a woman aged 18 to 35 in good health and CMV-seronegative. Here the CDR3 DNA reads TGCGCCAGCAGGGGAGGGAGCTCCTACAATGAGCAGTTCTTC. The encoded protein is CASRGGSSYNEQFF. Full variable domain (rest looked up from reference TRBV5-1 and TRBJ2-1): KAGVTQTPRYLIKTRGQQVTLSCSPISGHRSVSWYQQTPGQGLQFLFEYFSETQRNKGNFPGRFSGRQFSNSRSEMNVSTLELGDSALYLCASRGGSSYNEQFFGPGTRLTVL.